A selection of T cell receptor beta chains follows, all from one sample in a study of response to subunit inactivated influenza vaccine. Using its own MiXCR run on the RT-PCR reads, TCRdb lists one record per CDR3 protein. The sample lists under 800,000 distinct CDR3 sequences; over 11% were seen once. The sample consisted of PBMCs from blood, taken 14 to 15 days before vaccination. These receptors came from a man aged 45-65 years who received an inactivated influenza vaccine. Each CDR3 is given with its conserved first and last residue. The order of the fields is V gene, J gene, D gene, clone size, CDR3 protein, CDR3 DNA. The D gene is left open where the match is weak. Size tells how often a clone was seen (once, few, many) or the class of an expanded clone, and some rows leave it out.

TRBV7-3,TRBJ1-2,TRBD1,few,CASSSGTDYGYTF,TGTGCCAGCAGTTCCGGGACAGACTATGGCTACACCTTC
TRBV6-5,TRBJ2-3,.,few,CASSYRGGSTDTQYF,TGTGCCAGCAGTTACAGGGGGGGGAGCACAGATACGCAGTATTTT
TRBV5-6,TRBJ1-1,.,many,CASRLTANTEAFF,TGTGCCAGCAGACTTACAGCGAACACTGAAGCTTTCTTT
TRBV5-1,TRBJ1-4,TRBD1,.,CASGQGAVNEKLFF,TGCGCCAGCGGGCAGGGGGCCGTAAATGAAAAACTGTTTTTT
TRBV7-8,TRBJ1-5,.,few,CASSFASRSEQPQHF,TGTGCCAGCAGCTTCGCATCCAGGTCGGAGCAGCCCCAGCATTTT
TRBV9,TRBJ2-2,.,.,CASSVAGAHTGELFF,TGTGCCAGCAGCGTAGCTGGGGCGCACACCGGGGAGCTGTTTTTT
TRBV2,TRBJ2-7,TRBD2,many,CASSQLAGVYEQYF,TGTGCCAGCAGTCAGTTAGCGGGAGTCTACGAGCAGTACTTC
TRBV27,TRBJ2-7,.,.,CASSANYEQYF,TGTGCCAGCAGTGCTAATTACGAGCAGTACTTC
TRBV25-1,TRBJ2-5,.,.,CASSASYLETQYF,TGTGCCAGCAGTGCTTCCTACTTAGAGACCCAGTACTTC
TRBV30,TRBJ2-7,TRBD2,.,CAWMGLASHEQYF,TGTGCCTGGATGGGACTAGCGAGTCACGAGCAGTACTTC
TRBV9,TRBJ2-7,.,few,CASSGLQGSGGDEQYF,TGTGCCAGCAGCGGCTTACAGGGCTCTGGAGGCGACGAGCAGTACTTC
TRBV29-1,TRBJ2-3,.,few,CSALDGRISTDTQYF,TGCAGCGCCCTGGATGGGCGGATTAGCACAGATACGCAGTATTTT
TRBV29-1,TRBJ2-7,TRBD1,many,CSVSTGGMGAYEQYF,TGCAGCGTTTCGACAGGGGGCATGGGAGCCTACGAGCAGTACTTC
TRBV5-1,TRBJ2-1,TRBD1,many,CASSKGQGAGANEQFF,TGCGCCAGCAGCAAAGGACAGGGGGCGGGGGCCAATGAGCAGTTCTTC
TRBV6-5,TRBJ2-2,.,few,CASSYGRGVAGELFF,TGTGCCAGCAGTTACGGTCGGGGTGTCGCCGGGGAGCTGTTTTTT
TRBV5-1,TRBJ2-7,TRBD1,many,CATQTGDSYEQYF,TGCGCCACCCAGACAGGGGACTCCTACGAGCAGTACTTC
TRBV2,TRBJ1-3,.,.,CASREVSGNTIYF,TGTGCCAGCCGGGAGGTTTCGGGAAACACCATATATTTT
TRBV9,TRBJ2-2,TRBD2,.,CASSANSGRAVGGELFF,TGTGCCAGCAGCGCCAATAGCGGGAGGGCCGTCGGCGGGGAGCTGTTTTTT
TRBV20-1,TRBJ2-5,TRBD2,.,CSASGGGSLQETQYF,TGCAGTGCTAGCGGCGGGGGGTCACTTCAAGAGACCCAGTACTTC
TRBV5-1,TRBJ2-2,.,.,CASSSDAWTGELFF,TGCGCCAGCAGCTCTGACGCTTGGACCGGGGAGCTGTTTTTT
TRBV7-9,TRBJ2-2,.,few,CASSLLSRVSNTGELFF,TGTGCCAGCAGCTTACTTTCGAGGGTCTCGAACACCGGGGAGCTGTTTTTT
TRBV29-1,TRBJ2-1,TRBD1,many,CSVYGTGYNEQFF,TGCAGCGTTTACGGGACAGGATACAATGAGCAGTTCTTC
TRBV29-1,TRBJ2-1,TRBD2,few,CSVEELSGGEYNEQFF,TGCAGCGTTGAAGAACTGAGCGGGGGGGAATACAATGAGCAGTTCTTC
TRBV6-1,TRBJ2-5,TRBD2,few,CASSEVGSGSQETQYF,TGTGCCAGCAGTGAAGTTGGTAGCGGGAGCCAAGAGACCCAGTACTTC
TRBV6-1,TRBJ2-5,TRBD2,.,CASSTPSVAGRKTQYF,TGTGCCAGCAGTACCCCCTCGGTAGCGGGGAGGAAGACCCAGTACTTC
TRBV4-1,TRBJ1-2,.,.,CASSQGQGDSMGYTF,TGCGCCAGCAGCCAAGGTCAAGGGGACTCCATGGGCTACACCTTC
TRBV6-5,TRBJ1-3,.,.,CASRYGGLSGNTIYF,TGTGCCAGCAGATACGGGGGACTTTCTGGAAACACCATATATTTT